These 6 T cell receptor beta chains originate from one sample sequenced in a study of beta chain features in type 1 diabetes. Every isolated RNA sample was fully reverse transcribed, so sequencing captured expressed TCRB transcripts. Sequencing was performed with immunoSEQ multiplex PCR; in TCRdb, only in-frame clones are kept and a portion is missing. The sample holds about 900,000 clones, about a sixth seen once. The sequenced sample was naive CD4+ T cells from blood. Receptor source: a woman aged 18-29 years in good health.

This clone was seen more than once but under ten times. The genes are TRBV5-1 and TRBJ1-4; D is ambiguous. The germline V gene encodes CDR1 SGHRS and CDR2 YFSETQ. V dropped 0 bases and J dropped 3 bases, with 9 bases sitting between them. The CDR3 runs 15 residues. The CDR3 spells CASSLGGLSNEKLFF. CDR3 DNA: TGCGCCAGCAGCTTGGGAGGGCTATCTAATGAAAAACTGTTTTTT.

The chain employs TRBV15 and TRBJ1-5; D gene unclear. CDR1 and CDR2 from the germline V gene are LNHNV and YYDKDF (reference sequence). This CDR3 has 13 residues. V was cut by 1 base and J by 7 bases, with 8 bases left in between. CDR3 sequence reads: CATSRVDGQPQHF. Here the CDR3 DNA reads TGTGCCACCAGCAGAGTGGACGGACAGCCCCAGCATTTT.

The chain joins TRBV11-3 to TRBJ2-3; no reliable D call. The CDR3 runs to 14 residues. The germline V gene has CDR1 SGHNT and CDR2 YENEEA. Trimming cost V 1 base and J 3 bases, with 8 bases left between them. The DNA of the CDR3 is TGTGCCAGCAGCTTAGCGCCCCGGACAGATACGCAGTATTTT. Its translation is CASSLAPRTDTQYF.

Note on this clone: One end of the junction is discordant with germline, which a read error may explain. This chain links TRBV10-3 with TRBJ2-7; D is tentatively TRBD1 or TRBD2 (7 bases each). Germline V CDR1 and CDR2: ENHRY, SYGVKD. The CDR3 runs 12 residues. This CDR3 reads CATGGGGYAQYF. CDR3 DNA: TGTGCCACCGGGGGAGGGGGCTACGCGCAGTACTTC.

The CDR3 sequence is CSVAGTTFNEQFF. CDR3 in DNA: TGCAGCGTGGCCGGGACAACCTTCAATGAGCAGTTCTTC. This chain uses TRBV29-1 with TRBJ2-1; tentatively, D is TRBD1 (6 bases). The V gene's germline CDR1 is SQVTM and CDR2 ANQGSEA. Trimming shortened V by 6 bases and J by 6 bases, and 15 bases separated the two germline ends. The CDR3 is 13 amino acids.

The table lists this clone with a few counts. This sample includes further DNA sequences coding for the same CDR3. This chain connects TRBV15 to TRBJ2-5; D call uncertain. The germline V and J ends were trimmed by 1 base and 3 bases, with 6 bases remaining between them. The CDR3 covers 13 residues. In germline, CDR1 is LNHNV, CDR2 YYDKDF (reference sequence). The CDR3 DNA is TGTGCCACCAGCAGAGTGCTAGAAGAGACCCAGTACTTC. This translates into CATSRVLEETQYF.